Sequencing of this TCR beta chain was carried out in a study of CD8 T cells in Susac syndrome. The T cells that were sequenced for TCR beta were CD8+ and CD4+ cells from blood. Turning to this clonotype: Its matching antigen is unknown.

V lost 5 bases to trimming and J lost 8 bases; unmatched junction nucleotides: 7. Germline CDR1 is SNHLY and CDR2 is FYNNEI. The length of the CDR3 is 14 residues. Study-level results: As the study acknowledged, the number of individuals who were part of its TCR sequencing and HLA analysis was relatively small.

A quantity of about 0.5 to 1 ug RNA underwent reverse transcription using random hexamers. The immunoSEQ assay covered 54 Vbeta and 13 Jbeta segments for CDR3. TCRdb re-derived calls from the immunoSEQ multiplex PCR reads in MiXCR, one entry per CDR3 protein. The repertoire has approximately 230,000 distinct CDR3 sequences, 80% to 95% of them found once; the top ten carry 0.065% to 0.08%. The sample was CD4+ T cells from PBMCs. This chain joins TRBV2 and TRBJ2-1, with TRBD2 matching 9 bases. The sequence came from a human donor with multiple sclerosis. In DNA form, the CDR3 reads TGTGCCAGCAGTCCGGGACTAGCAGCCGATGAGCAGTTCTTC. Protein: CASSPGLAADEQFF.